A selection of T cell receptor beta chains follows, all from one sample in a study of OX40 agonist ivuxolimab in advanced cancers. The table came from immunoSEQ multiplex PCR; TCRdb's copy has only in-frame clones and leaves some out. The sample shows about 48,000 clones, over 80% of them seen only once. The specimen was CD4+ or CD8+ T cells sorted from blood, collected in a trial of the OX40 agonist ivuxolimab. Receptors originate from an adult with an advanced solid tumor such as melanoma, head and neck, liver or kidney cancer. Each CDR3 is given with its conserved first and last residue.

v_call cdr3_aa
TRBV7-2 CASTQGLPYEQYF
TRBV10-2 CASSPPFTSRGELNEQFF
TRBV2 CASSELGADAYEQYF
TRBV7-2 CASSQQQGGKAFF
TRBV9 CASRRLAGDTGELFF
TRBV11-2 CASSPPGSRGTQYF
TRBV7-2 CASSLRSTGGETQYF
TRBV15 CATSRDPSGGYEQYF
TRBV7-2 CASSFGRQGARGYTF
TRBV7-2 CASSLAGSREKLFF
TRBV25-1 CASSEGRGGARETQYF
TRBV2 CASSAETGTYTF
TRBV2 CASSVDWSSYEQYF
TRBV6-1 CASSETGVYNEQFF
TRBV27 CASSLSRGLQPQHF
TRBV2 CASSEVLQADTQYF
TRBV7-2 CASSWDSSGANVLTF
TRBV7-2 CASSLGTEYGYTF
TRBV2 CASSELQGFTDTQYF
TRBV5-1 CASATLDSNNSPLHF
TRBV7-6 CASRGGEGKGYEQYF
TRBV29-1 CSVGWQGLGYGYTF
TRBV19 CASFYRGTNTEAFF
TRBV19 CASSIQQGMGNQPQHF
TRBV5-1 CASSLARDNMNTEAFF
TRBV6-5 CASTPGYGYTF
TRBV12-5 CASGPGQGAWGLYEQYF
TRBV5-6 CASSPGTGRTDTQYF
TRBV7-8 CASSRTENTEAFF
TRBV6-1 CASRRGNRGGQPQHF
TRBV6-5 CASSYVGGQGTEAFF
TRBV19 CASSTWVRPGNEQFF
TRBV4-1 CASRRTDLNTGELFF
TRBV9 CASSLQGTNTEAFF
TRBV4-3 CASSQGLADTQYF
TRBV2 CASSRRPGQLNQPQHF
TRBV5-1 CASSLVVTGELFF
TRBV11-1 CASSLEVSVSTEAFF
TRBV5-4 CASRKLTGEAEAFF
TRBV7-8 CASSLGIDNYGYTF
TRBV7-2 CASSLNGPGTSGNTIYF
TRBV29-1 CSVVPAPNEQFF
TRBV7-2 CASSSERVSDTQYF
TRBV18 CASSPPGRGTHNEQFF
TRBV7-2 CASSLSPGYEQYF
TRBV29-1 CSVRTSGTGELFF